This T cell receptor (beta chain) appears in the sequencing data of a study of blood T cell repertoires in COVID-19. Study overall: The samples span acute and convalescent COVID-19 from the United States, Italy and Spain. T cells, B-cell-depleted T cells, or PBMCs provided the cDNA or gDNA that served as material.

V lost 2 bases, J lost 5 bases, and 13 bases lay in between. This CDR3 contains 15 residues. CDR1 is SGHAT and CDR2 is FQDESV in the germline V gene (reference sequence). As originally analysed: Estimates of nucleated cell counts were drawn from the amplification of reference gene primers. The repertoire was sequenced with immunoSEQ multiplex PCR; TCRdb's copy has only in-frame clones and lacks some. That table supplies the V and J calls and clone size; D and trimming were determined from the DNA. The profile shows about 80,000 clones, 90% of them singletons. This TCR derives from a woman aged 80 or over with active or convalescent COVID-19. This chain uses TRBV11-1 with TRBJ2-1; D not certain. Source material: peripheral blood. DNA of the CDR3: TGTGCCAGCAGCTTAAGTACACGCACGAACAATGAGCAGTTCTTC. It translates to CASSLSTRTNNEQFF.